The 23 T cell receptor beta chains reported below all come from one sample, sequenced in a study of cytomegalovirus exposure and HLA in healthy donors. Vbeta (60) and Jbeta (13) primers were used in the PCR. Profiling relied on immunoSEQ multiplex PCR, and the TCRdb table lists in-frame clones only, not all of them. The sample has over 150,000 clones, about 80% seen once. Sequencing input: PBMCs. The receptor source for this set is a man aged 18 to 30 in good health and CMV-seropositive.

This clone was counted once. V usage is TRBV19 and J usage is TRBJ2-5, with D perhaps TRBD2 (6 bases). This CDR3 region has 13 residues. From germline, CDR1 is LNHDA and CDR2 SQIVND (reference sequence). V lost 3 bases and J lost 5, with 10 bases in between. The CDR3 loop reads CASSMRRAETQYF. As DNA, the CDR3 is TGTGCCAGTAGTATGAGGAGGGCGGAGACCCAGTACTTC.

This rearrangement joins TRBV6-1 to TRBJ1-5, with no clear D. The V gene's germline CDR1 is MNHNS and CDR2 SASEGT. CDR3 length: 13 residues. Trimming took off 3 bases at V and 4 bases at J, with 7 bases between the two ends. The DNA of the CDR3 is TGTGCCAGCAGTGACGGAGATAATCAGCCCCAGCATTTT. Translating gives CASSDGDNQPQHF.

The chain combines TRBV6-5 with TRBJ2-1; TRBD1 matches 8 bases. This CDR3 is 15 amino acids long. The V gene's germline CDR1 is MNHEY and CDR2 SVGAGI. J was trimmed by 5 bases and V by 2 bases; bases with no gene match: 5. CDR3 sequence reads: CASSYASDRDNEQFF. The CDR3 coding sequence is TGTGCCAGCAGTTACGCCTCGGACAGGGACAATGAGCAGTTCTTC.

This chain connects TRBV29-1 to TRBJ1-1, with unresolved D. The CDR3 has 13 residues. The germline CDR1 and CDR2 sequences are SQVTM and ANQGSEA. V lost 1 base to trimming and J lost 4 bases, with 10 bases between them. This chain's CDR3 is CSVEGQIATEAFF. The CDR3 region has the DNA TGCAGCGTTGAAGGGCAGATCGCCACTGAAGCTTTCTTT.

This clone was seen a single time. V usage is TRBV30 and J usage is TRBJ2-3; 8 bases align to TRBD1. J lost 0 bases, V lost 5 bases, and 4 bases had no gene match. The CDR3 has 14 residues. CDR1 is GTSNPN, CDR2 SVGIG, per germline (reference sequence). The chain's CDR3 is CAWSQGASTDTQYF. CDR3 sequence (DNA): TGTGCCTGGTCTCAGGGGGCTAGCACAGATACGCAGTATTTT.

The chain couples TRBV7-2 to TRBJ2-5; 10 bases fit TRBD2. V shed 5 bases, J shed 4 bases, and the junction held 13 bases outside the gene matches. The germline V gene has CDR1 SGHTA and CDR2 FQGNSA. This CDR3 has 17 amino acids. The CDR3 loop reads CASSGEASGGFGETQYF. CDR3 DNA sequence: TGTGCCAGCAGCGGCGAGGCTAGCGGGGGATTCGGAGAGACCCAGTACTTC.

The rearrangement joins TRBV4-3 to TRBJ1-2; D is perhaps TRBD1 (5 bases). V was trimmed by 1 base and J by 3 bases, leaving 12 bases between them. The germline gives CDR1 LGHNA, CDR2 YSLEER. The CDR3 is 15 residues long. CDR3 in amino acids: CASSQGFTGDYGYTF. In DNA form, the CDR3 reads TGCGCCAGCAGCCAAGGTTTTACAGGAGACTATGGCTACACCTTC.

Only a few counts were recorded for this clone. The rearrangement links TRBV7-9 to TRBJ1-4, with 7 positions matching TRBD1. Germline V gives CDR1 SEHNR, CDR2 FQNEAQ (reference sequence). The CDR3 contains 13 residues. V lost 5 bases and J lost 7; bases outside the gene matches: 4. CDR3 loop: CASSMQGGEKLFF. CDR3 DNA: TGTGCCAGCAGCATGCAGGGGGGTGAAAAACTGTTTTTT.

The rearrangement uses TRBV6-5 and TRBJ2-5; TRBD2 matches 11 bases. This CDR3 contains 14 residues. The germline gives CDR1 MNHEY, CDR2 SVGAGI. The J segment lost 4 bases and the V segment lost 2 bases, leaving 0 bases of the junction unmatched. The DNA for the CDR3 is TGTGCCAGCAGTTACGGACTAGCGGGAGAGACCCAGTACTTC. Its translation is CASSYGLAGETQYF.

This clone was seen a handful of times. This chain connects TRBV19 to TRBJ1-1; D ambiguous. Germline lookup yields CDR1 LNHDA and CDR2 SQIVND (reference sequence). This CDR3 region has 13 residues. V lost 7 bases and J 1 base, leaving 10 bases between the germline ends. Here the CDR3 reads CASISASNTEAFF. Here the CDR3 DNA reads TGTGCCAGTATCTCCGCGTCGAACACTGAAGCTTTCTTT. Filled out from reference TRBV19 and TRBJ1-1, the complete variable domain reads DGGITQSPKYLFRKEGQNVTLSCEQNLNHDAMYWYRQDPGQGLRLIYYSQIVNDFQKGDIAEGYSVSREKKESFPLTVTSAQKNPTAFYLCASISASNTEAFFGQGTRLTVV.

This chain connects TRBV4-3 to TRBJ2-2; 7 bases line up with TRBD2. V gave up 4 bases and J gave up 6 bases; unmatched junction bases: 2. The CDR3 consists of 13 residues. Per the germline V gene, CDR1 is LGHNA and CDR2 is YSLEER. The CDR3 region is CASSPRGAGELFF. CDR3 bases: TGCGCCAGCAGCCCACGGGGGGCCGGGGAGCTGTTTTTT.

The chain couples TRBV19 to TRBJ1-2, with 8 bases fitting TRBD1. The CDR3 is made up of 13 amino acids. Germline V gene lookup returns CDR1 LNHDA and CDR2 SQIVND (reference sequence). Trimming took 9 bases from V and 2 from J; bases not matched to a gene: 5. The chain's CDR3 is CASQDRANYGYTF. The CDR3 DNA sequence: TGTGCCAGCCAGGACAGGGCGAACTATGGCTACACCTTC. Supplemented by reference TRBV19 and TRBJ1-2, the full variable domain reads DGGITQSPKYLFRKEGQNVTLSCEQNLNHDAMYWYRQDPGQGLRLIYYSQIVNDFQKGDIAEGYSVSREKKESFPLTVTSAQKNPTAFYLCASQDRANYGYTFGSGTRLTVV.

CDR3 in DNA: TGTGCCAGCAGCTTAACTCCGGTCGACACTGAAGCTTTCTTT. This sequence encodes CASSLTPVDTEAFF. The chain recombines TRBV7-8 with TRBJ1-1; D is uncertain. Trimming stripped 2 bases from V and 3 bases from J, with 10 bases between. Germline-derived CDR1 and CDR2 are SGHVS and FQNEAQ. The CDR3 is 14 residues long.

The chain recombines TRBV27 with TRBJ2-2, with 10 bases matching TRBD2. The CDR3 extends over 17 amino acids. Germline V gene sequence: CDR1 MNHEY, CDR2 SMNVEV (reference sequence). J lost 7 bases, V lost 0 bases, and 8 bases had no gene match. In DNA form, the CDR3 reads TGTGCCAGCAGTTTATCGGACGGGACTAGCGTTGTCGGGGAGCTGTTTTTT. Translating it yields CASSLSDGTSVVGELFF.

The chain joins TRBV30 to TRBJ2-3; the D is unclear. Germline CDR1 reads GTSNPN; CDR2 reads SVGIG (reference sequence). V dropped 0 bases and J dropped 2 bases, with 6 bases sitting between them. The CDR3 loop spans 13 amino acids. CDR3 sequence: CAWSVGSTDTQYF. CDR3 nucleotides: TGTGCCTGGAGTGTGGGCTCCACAGATACGCAGTATTTT.

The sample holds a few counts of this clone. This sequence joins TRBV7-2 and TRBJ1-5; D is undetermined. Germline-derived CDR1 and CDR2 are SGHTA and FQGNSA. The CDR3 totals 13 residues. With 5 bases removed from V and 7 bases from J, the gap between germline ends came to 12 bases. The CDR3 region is CASSVTREQPQHF. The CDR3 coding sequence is TGTGCCAGCAGCGTGACAAGAGAGCAGCCCCAGCATTTT.

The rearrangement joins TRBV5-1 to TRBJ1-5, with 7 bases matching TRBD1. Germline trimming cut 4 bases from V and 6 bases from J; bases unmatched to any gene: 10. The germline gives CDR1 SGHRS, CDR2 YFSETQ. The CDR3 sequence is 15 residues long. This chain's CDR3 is CASSQGGVEGQPQHF. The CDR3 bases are TGCGCCAGCAGCCAGGGGGGCGTGGAGGGTCAGCCCCAGCATTTT. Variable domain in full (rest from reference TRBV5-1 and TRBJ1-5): KAGVTQTPRYLIKTRGQQVTLSCSPISGHRSVSWYQQTPGQGLQFLFEYFSETQRNKGNFPGRFSGRQFSNSRSEMNVSTLELGDSALYLCASSQGGVEGQPQHFGDGTRLSIL.

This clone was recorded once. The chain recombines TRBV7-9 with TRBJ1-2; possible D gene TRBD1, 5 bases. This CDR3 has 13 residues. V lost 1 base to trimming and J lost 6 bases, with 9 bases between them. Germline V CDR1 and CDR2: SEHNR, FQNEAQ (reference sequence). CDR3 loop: CASSLGSGHGYTF. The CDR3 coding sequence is TGTGCCAGCAGCTTAGGGTCAGGGCATGGCTACACCTTC.

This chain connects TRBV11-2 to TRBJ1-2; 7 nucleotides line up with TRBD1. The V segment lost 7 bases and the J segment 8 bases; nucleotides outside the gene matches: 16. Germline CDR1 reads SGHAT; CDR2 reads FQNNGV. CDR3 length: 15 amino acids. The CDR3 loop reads CASTWGSDRDHGYTF. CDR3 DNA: TGTGCCAGCACCTGGGGGTCCGACAGGGATCACGGCTACACCTTC.

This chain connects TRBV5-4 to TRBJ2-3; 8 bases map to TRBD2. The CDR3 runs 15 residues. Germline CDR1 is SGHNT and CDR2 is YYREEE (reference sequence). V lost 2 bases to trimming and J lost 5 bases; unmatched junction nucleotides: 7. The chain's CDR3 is CASSFGGGNLDTQYF. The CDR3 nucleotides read TGTGCCAGCAGCTTTGGCGGGGGGAATCTAGATACGCAGTATTTT.

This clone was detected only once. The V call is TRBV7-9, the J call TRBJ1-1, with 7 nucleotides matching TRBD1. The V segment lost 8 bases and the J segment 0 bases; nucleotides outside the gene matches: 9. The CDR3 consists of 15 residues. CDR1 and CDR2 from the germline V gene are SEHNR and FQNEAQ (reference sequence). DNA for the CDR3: TGTGCCAGCGGCACAGGGGTAAATGTGAACACTGAAGCTTTCTTT. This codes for CASGTGVNVNTEAFF.

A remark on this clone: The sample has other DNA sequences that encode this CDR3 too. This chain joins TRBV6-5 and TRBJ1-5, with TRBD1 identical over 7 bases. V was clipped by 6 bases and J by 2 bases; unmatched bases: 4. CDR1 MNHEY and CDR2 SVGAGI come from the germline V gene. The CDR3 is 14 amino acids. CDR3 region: CASSSDRGNQPQHF. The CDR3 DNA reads TGTGCCAGCAGCTCAGACAGGGGCAATCAGCCCCAGCATTTT.

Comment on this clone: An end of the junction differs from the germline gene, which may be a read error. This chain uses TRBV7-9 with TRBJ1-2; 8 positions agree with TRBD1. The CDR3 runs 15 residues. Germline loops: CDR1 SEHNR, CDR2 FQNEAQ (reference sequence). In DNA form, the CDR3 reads TGTTCCAGCAGCTTGGGGACAGGTAGAGGGGGGAGCTACACCTTC. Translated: CSSSLGTGRGGSYTF.